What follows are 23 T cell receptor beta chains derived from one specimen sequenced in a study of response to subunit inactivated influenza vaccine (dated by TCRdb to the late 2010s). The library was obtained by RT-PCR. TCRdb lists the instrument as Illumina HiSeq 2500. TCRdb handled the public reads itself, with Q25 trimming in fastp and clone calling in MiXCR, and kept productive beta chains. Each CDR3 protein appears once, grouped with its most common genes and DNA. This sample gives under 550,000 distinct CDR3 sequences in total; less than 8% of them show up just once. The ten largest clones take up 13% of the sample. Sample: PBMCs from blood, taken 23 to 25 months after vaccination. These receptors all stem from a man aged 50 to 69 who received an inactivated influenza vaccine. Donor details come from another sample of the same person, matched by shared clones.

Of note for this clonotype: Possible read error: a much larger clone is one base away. The CDR3 DNA reads as TGTTCCAGCAGCCAAGAGCGCAGGACCTCTGGAAACACCATATATTTT. Amino acid sequence: CSSSQERRTSGNTIYF. The rearrangement uses TRBV4-2 and TRBJ1-3; D is unresolved. Germline V gene data show CDR1 as LGHNA and CDR2 as YNFKEQ. The CDR3 contains 16 residues.

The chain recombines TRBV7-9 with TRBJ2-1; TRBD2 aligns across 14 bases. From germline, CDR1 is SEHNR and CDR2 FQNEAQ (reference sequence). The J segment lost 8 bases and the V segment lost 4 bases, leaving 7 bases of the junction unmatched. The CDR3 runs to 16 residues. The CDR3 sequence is CASSSLGTSGSHEQFF. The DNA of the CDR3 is TGTGCCAGCAGCTCCCTCGGGACTAGCGGGAGTCATGAGCAGTTCTTC.

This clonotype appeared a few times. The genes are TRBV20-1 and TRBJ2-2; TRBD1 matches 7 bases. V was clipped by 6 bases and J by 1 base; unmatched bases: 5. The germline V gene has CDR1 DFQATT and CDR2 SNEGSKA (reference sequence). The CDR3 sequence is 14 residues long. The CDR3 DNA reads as TGCAGTGCCACCGACAGGGTGAACACCGGGGAGCTGTTTTTT. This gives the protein CSATDRVNTGELFF.

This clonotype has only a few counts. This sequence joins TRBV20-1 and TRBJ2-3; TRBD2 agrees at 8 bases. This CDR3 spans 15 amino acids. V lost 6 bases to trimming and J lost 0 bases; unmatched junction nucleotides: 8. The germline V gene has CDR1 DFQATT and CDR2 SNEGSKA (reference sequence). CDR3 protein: CSATGLAASTDTQYF. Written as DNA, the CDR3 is TGCAGTGCAACCGGACTAGCCGCTAGCACAGATACGCAGTATTTT.

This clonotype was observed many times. The CDR3 region is CASSPGSENRNQPQHF. The CDR3, as DNA: TGTGCCAGCAGCCCAGGGTCCGAAAATCGCAATCAGCCCCAGCATTTT. The chain joins TRBV11-2 to TRBJ1-5, with a weak D call TRBD1 (5 bases). The germline V gene encodes CDR1 SGHAT and CDR2 FQNNGV. Trimming cost V 5 bases and J 2 bases, with 16 bases left between them. There are 16 residues in the CDR3.

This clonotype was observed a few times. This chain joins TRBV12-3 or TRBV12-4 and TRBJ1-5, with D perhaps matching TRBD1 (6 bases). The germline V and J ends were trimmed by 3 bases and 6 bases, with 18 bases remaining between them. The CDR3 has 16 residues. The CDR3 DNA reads TGTGCCAGCAGTTTCCAGGGGTTGCACGCAGGTCAGCCCCAGCATTTT. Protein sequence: CASSFQGLHAGQPQHF.

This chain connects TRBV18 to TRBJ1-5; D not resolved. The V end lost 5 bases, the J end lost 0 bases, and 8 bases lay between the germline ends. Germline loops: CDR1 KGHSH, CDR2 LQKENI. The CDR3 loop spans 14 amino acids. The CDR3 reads CASSSSISNQPQHF. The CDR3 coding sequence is TGTGCCAGCTCAAGCAGTATTAGCAATCAGCCCCAGCATTTT.

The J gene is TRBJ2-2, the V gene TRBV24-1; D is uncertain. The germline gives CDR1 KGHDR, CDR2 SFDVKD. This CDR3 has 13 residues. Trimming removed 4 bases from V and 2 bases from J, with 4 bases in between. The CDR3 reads CATSEPNTGELFF. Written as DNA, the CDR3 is TGTGCCACCAGTGAGCCTAACACCGGGGAGCTGTTTTTT.

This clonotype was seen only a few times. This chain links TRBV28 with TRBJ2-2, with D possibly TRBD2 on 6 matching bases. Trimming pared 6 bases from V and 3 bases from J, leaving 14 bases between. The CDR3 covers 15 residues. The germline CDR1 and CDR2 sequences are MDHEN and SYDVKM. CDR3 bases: TGTGCCAGCAGGCCCTGGACTACCTACACCGGGGAGCTGTTTTTT. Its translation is CASRPWTTYTGELFF.

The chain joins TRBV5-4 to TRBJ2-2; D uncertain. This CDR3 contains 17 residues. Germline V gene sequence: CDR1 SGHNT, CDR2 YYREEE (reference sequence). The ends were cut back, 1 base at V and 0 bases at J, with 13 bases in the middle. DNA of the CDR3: TGTGCCAGCAGCTTGTTGCCCCTCAGGACGAACACCGGGGAGCTGTTTTTT. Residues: CASSLLPLRTNTGELFF.

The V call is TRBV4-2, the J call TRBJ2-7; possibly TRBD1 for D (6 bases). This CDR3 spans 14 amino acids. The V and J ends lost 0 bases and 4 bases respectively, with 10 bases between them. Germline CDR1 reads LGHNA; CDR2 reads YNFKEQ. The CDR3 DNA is TGTGCCAGCAGCCAAGAGGCCAGGGGTTACGAGCAGTACTTC. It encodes CASSQEARGYEQYF.

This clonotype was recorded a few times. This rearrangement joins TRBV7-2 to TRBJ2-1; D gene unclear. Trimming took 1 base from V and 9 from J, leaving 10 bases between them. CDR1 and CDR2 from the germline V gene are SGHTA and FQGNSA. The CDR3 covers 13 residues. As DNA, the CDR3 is TGTGCCAGCAGCTTAGATGCCCCGGCTGAGCAGTTCTTC. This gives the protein CASSLDAPAEQFF.

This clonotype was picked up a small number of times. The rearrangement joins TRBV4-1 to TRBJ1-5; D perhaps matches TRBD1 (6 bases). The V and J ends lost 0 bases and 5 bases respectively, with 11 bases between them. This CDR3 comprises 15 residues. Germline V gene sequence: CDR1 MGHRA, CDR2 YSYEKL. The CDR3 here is CASSQDHREDQPQHF. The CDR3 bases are TGCGCCAGCAGCCAAGATCACAGGGAGGATCAGCCCCAGCATTTT.

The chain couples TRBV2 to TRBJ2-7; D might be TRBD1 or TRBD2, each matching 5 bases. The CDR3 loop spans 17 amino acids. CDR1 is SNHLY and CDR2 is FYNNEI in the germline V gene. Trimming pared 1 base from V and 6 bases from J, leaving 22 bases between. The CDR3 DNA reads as TGTGCCAGCAGTGAAGTGCCGGGGCCCTCAGGTGATGGCGAGCAGTACTTC. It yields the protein CASSEVPGPSGDGEQYF.

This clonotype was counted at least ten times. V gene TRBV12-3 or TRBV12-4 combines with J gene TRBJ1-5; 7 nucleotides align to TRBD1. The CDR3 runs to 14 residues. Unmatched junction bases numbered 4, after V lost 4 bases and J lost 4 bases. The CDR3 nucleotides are TGTGCCAGCAGTTGGGACAGTTTTAATCAGCCCCAGCATTTT. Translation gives CASSWDSFNQPQHF.

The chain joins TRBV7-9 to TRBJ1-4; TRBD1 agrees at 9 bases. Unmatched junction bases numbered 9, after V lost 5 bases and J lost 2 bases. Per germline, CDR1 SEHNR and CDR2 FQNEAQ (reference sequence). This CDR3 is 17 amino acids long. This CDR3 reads CASSLLGQGLTNEKLFF. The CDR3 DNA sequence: TGTGCCAGCAGCCTCCTGGGACAGGGATTGACTAATGAAAAACTGTTTTTT.

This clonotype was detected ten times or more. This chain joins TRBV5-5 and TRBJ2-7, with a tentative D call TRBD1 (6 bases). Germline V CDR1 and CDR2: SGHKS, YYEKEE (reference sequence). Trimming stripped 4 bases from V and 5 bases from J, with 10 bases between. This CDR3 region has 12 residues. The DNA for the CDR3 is TGTGCCAGCAGCCGCAGGGGCCACGAGCAGTACTTC. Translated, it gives CASSRRGHEQYF.

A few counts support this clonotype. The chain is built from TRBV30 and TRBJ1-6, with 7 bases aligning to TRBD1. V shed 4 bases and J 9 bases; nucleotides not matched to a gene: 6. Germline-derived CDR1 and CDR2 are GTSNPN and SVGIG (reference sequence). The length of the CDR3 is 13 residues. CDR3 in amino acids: CAWKDRETSPLHF. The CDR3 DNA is TGTGCCTGGAAAGACAGGGAAACTTCACCCCTCCACTTT.

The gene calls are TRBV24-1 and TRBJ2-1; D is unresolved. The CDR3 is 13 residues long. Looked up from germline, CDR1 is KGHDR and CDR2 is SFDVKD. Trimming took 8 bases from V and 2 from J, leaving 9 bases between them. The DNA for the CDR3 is TGTGCCACCAAGTTTCTAGCCTACAATGAGCAGTTCTTC. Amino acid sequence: CATKFLAYNEQFF.

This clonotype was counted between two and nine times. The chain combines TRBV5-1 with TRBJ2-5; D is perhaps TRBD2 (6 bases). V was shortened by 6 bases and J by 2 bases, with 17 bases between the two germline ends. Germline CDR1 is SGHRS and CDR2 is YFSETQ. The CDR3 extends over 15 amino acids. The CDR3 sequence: CASTRDSGGQETQYF. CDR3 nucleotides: TGCGCCAGCACCAGGGACTCAGGTGGGCAAGAGACCCAGTACTTC.

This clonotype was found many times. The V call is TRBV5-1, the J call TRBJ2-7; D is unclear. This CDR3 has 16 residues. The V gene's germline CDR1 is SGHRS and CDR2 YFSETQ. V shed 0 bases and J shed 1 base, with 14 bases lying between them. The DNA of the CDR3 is TGCGCCAGCAGCTTGGTTTCAGCCCGCAGTTCCTACGAGCAGTACTTC. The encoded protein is CASSLVSARSSYEQYF.

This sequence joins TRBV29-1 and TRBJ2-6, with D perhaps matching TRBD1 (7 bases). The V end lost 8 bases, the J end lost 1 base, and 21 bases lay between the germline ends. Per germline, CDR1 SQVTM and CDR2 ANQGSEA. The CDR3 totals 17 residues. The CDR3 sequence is CSPHGRTGSSGANVLTF. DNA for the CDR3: TGCAGCCCACATGGGAGGACAGGTTCTTCTGGGGCCAACGTCCTGACTTTC.

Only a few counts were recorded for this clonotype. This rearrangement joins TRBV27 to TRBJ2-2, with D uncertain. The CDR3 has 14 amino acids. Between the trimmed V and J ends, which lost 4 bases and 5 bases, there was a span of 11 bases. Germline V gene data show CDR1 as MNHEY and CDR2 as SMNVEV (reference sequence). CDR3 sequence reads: CASSSHPRTGELFF. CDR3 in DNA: TGTGCCAGCAGTTCTCACCCGAGGACCGGGGAGCTGTTTTTT.